This TCR beta chain derives from a study of CD8+CD57+ T cells in acquired aplastic anemia (dated by TCRdb to 2017 to 2018). General notes on the study: DNA extracted from sorted CD4+ and CD8+ cells had a mean of 3.2 ug, with a range of about 0.2 to 30 ug. CD8+CD57+ expansion was defined as a frequency above the mean frequency observed in healthy subjects. On the study overall, not on this receptor specifically: CD8+ Simpson's diversity did not differ significantly between patients and healthy controls (P=0.060). Approximately 27 CD8+ CDR3 sequences were found in both patients and controls but appeared to be highly expressed in patients and within the immunodominant clones of the patients.

Comment on this clonotype: The specificity of this receptor is unknown. No per-base quality is available; no much larger clone lies one base away.

Expansion of CD8+CD57+ cells had been shown by flow cytometry in the patients chosen for sequencing. Every patient had severe acquired aplastic anemia, diagnosed using the International Study of Aplastic Anemia and Agranulocytosis and Camitta criteria. No therapy had been received by the patients at the time of blood sampling. In this study, sorted CD4+ and CD8+ T cells from the blood of healthy subjects and of severe aplastic anemia patients had their TCR repertoires deep-sequenced. Patients were enrolled in the USA under clinicaltrials.gov protocols 00001620, 01623167, 00001397, 00071045, 00081523 and 00961064. Ficoll-Paque density gradient centrifugation was used to isolate peripheral blood mononuclear cells. Before DNA was extracted, CD4+ and CD8+ T cells were sorted using either FACS or magnetic beads. Counted from cysteine to phenylalanine, this CDR3 has 14 amino acids. Kept here is only the CDR3 DNA, which spans 42 bases and is read in frame from base 1. The germline V gene gives CDR1 as MNHEY and CDR2 as SVGAGI. V is pruned by 0 bases and J by 4 bases, leaving 2 bases of the junction without a gene match.

Genomic DNA was used as template for profiling of TCR beta VDJ combinations and CDR3 sequences. TCR repertoire sequencing was run on an Illumina HiSeq 2000. For the original study's pipeline: TRBV/TRBJ rearrangement plots, CDR3 size and DJ length profiles, and Simpson's diversity index were used to evaluate the repertoires. The most abundant DNA sequence in the deep sequencing data was taken as the immunodominant clone. CDR3 amino acid sequences were screened for sharing across subjects and compared with published repertoires and the VDJdb database. The raw public data were reprocessed by TCRdb itself: fastp quality trimming at Q25, MiXCR clonotype calling, in-frame beta chains only. Rows merge per CDR3 protein into single entries with the most common DNA and genes. For this entry, the V and J calls and clone size follow TCRdb and not the study's own pipeline. The sample records around 220,000 distinct CDR3 sequences, about half of which are singletons. The leading ten clones occupy just under 20% of the sample.

The V and J segments used are TRBV6-5 and TRBJ1-2, with 7 bases matching TRBD1. This sequence originates from a human donor with aplastic anemia. Sequenced material: sorted CD4+, CD8+, or CD8+CD57+ T cells (not recorded which) from PBMCs. The DNA sequence is given as TGTGCCAGCAGTTACTCTGGGACAGCCTATGGCTACACCTTC. Its coded protein is CASSYSGTAYGYTF.